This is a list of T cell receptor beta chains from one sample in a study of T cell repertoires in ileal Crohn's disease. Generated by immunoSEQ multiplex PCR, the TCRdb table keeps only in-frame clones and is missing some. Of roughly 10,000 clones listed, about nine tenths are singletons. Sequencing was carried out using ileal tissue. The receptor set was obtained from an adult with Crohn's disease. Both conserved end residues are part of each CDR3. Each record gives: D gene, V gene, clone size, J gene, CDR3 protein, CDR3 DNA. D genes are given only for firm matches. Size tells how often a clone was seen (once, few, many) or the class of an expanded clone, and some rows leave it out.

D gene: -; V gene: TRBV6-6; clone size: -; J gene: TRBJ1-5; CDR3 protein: CASSYSSASNQPQHF; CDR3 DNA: TGTGCCAGCAGTTACTCTTCGGCTTCCAATCAGCCCCAGCATTTT
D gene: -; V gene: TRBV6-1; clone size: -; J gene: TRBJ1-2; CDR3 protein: CASSEQSYGYTF; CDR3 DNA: TGTGCCAGCAGTGAACAGAGTTATGGCTACACCTTC
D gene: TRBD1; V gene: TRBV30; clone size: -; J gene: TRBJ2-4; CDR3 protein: CAWSARDSFLAKNIQYF; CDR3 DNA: TGTGCCTGGAGTGCTAGGGACAGCTTCCTAGCCAAAAACATTCAGTACTTC
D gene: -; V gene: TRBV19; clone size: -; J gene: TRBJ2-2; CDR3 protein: CASSVGLNTGELFF; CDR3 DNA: TGTGCCAGTAGTGTGGGATTGAACACCGGGGAGCTGTTTTTT
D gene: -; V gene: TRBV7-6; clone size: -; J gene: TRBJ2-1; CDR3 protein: CASSPRPVGAYNEQFF; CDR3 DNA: TGTGCCAGCAGCCCTAGGCCAGTGGGCGCCTACAATGAGCAGTTCTTC
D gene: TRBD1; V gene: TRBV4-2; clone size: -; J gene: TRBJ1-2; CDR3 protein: CASSQEETGGYGYTF; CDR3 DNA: TGTGCCAGCAGCCAAGAGGAAACAGGGGGCTATGGCTACACCTTC
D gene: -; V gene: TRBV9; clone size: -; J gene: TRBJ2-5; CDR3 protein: CASSVDPQETQYF; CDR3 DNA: TGTGCCAGCAGCGTAGATCCGCAAGAGACCCAGTACTTC
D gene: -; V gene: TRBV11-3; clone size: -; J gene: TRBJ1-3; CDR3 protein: CASSRDGSSGNTIYF; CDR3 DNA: TGTGCCAGCAGCCGGGACGGAAGCTCTGGAAACACCATATATTTT
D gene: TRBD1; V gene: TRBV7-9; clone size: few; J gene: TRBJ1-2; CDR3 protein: CASSRDSANYGYTF; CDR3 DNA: TGTGCCAGCAGCCGGGACAGCGCCAATTATGGCTACACCTTC
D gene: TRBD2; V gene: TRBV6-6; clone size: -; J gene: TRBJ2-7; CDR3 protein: CASSPRDYTGDEQYF; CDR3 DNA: TGTGCCAGCAGTCCCCGGGACTACACCGGGGACGAGCAGTACTTC
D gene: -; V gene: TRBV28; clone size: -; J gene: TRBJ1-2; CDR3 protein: CASSSTRAQPVYGYTF; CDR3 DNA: TGTGCCAGCAGTTCTACCCGGGCCCAGCCGGTCTATGGCTACACCTTC
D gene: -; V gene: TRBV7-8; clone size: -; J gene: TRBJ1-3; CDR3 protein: CASSLNQFSGNTIYF; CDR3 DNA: TGTGCCAGCAGCTTAAACCAGTTCTCTGGAAACACCATATATTTT
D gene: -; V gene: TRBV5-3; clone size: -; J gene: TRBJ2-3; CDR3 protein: CARSSGRRLLTDTQYF; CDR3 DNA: TGTGCCAGAAGCTCAGGACGGAGACTTCTCACAGATACGCAGTATTTT
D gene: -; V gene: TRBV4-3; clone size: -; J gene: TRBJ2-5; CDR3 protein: CASSQDPLSTQTQYF; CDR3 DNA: TGCGCCAGCAGCCAAGATCCCCTTTCTACCCAGACCCAGTACTTC
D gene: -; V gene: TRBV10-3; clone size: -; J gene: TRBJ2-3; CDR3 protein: CAIATVSADTQYF; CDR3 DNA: TGTGCCATTGCGACGGTCTCGGCAGATACGCAGTATTTT
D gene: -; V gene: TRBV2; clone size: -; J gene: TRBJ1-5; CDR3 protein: CASGGNSNQPQHF; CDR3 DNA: TGTGCCAGTGGGGGAAATAGCAATCAGCCCCAGCATTTT
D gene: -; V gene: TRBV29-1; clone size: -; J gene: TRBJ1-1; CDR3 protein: CSVVGRGDPRRNTEAFF; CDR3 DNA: TGCAGCGTTGTAGGGCGGGGGGACCCTAGGAGGAACACTGAAGCTTTCTTT
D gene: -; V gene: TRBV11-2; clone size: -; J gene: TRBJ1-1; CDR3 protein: CASSFNGNTEAFF; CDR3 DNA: TGTGCCAGCAGCTTCAATGGGAACACTGAAGCTTTCTTT
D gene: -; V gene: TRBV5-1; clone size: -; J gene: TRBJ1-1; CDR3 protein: CASSLGSGAYDTEAFF; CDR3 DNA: TGCGCCAGCAGCTTAGGGAGCGGGGCGTACGATACTGAAGCTTTCTTT
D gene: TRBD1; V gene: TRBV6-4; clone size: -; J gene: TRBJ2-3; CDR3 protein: CASSGFTGGLISSTDTQYF; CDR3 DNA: TGTGCCAGCAGCGGCTTTACAGGGGGCTTAATAAGTAGCACAGATACGCAGTATTTT
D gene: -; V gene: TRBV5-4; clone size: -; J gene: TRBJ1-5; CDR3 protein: CASSLEPNQPQHF; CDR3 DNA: TGTGCCAGCAGCTTGGAGCCCAATCAGCCCCAGCATTTT
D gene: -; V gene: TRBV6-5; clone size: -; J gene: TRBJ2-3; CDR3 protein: CASSYLDRTDTQYF; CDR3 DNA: TGTGCCAGCAGTTACCTAGACAGGACAGATACGCAGTATTTT
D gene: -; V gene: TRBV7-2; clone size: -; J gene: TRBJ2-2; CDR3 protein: CASSLGGTGELFF; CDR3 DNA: TGTGCCAGCAGCTTGGGGGGCACCGGGGAGCTGTTTTTT
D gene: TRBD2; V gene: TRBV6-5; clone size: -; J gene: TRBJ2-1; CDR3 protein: CASSSPGGLAHNEQFF; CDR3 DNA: TGTGCCAGCAGTTCACCGGGGGGACTAGCACACAATGAGCAGTTCTTC
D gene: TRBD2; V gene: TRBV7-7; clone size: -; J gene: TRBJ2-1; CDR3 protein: CASSLNSGIYNEQFF; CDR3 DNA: TGTGCTAGCAGCTTAAATAGCGGGATCTACAATGAGCAGTTCTTC
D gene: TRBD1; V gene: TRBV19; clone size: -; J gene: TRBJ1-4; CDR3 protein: CASRGRGREKLFF; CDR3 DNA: TGTGCCAGTCGAGGGAGGGGGCGAGAAAAACTGTTTTTT
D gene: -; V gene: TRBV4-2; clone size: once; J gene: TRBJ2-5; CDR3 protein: CASSQETSLYQETQYF; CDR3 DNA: TGTGCCAGCAGCCAAGAAACTAGTCTGTACCAAGAGACCCAGTACTTC
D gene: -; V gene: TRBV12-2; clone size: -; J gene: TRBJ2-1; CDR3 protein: CASRLGPGKSSGSMSYNEQFF; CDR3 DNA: TGTGCAAGTCGCTTAGGTCCCGGGAAGAGTAGCGGGAGTATGTCCTACAATGAGCAGTTCTTC
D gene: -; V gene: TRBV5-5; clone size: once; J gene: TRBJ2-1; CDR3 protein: CASSFVGYNEQFF; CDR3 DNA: TGTGCCAGCAGCTTTGTGGGATACAATGAGCAGTTCTTC
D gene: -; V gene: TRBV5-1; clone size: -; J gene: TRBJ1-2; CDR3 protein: CASSWTENYGYTF; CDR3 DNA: TGCGCCAGCAGCTGGACTGAGAACTATGGCTACACCTTC
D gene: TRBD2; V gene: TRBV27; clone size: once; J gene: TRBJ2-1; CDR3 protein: CASEGLAGSNEQFF; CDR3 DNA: TGTGCCAGTGAAGGACTAGCGGGTAGCAATGAGCAGTTCTTC
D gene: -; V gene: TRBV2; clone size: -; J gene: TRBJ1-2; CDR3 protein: CASLMDAGTRGYTF; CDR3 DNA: TGTGCCAGCCTGATGGACGCAGGGACGCGTGGCTACACCTTC
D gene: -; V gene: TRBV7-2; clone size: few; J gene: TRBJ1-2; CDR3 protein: CASSLDGALNYGYTF; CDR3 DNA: TGTGCCAGCAGCTTAGACGGGGCCCTTAACTATGGCTACACCTTC
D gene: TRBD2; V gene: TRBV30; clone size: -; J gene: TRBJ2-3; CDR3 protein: CAWSIGAGGSTDTQYF; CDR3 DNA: TGTGCCTGGAGTATCGGGGCGGGAGGGAGCACAGATACGCAGTATTTT
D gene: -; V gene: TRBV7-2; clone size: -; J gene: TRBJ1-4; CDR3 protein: CASSLGIRDDEKLFF; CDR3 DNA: TGTGCCAGCAGCTTAGGAATCCGAGACGATGAAAAACTGTTTTTT
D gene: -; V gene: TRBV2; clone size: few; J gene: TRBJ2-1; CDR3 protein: CASSENLGEQFF; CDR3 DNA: TGTGCCAGCAGTGAAAACCTCGGTGAGCAGTTCTTC
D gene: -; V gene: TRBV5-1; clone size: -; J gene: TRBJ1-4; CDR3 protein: CASSLEGGNSEKLFF; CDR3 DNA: TGCGCCAGCAGCTTGGAAGGCGGGAACAGTGAAAAACTGTTTTTT
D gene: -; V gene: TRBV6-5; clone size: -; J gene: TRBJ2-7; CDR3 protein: CASSYSNEQYF; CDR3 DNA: TGTGCCAGCAGTTACTCGAATGAGCAGTACTTC
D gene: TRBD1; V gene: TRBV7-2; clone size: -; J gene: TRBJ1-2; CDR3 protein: CASSLDRAGYTF; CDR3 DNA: TGTGCCAGCAGCCTGGACAGGGCTGGCTACACCTTC
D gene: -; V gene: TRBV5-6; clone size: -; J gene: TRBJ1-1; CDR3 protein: CASISGASRNTEAFF; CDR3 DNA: TGTGCCAGCATCTCTGGCGCAAGCCGGAACACTGAAGCTTTCTTT
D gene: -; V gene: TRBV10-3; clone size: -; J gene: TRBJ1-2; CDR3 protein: CAITGRENYGYTF; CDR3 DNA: TGTGCCATCACCGGACGGGAAAACTATGGCTACACCTTC
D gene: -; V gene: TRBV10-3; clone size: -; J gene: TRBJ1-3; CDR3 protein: CAIRKQVEGNTIYF; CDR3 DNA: TGTGCCATCAGAAAACAGGTGGAAGGAAACACCATATATTTT
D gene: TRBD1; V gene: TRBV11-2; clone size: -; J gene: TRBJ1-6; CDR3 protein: CASSLGGGGSYNSPLHF; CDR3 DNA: TGTGCCAGCAGCTTGGGAGGGGGCGGGTCCTATAATTCACCCCTCCACTTT
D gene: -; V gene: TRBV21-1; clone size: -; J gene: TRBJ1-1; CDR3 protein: CASSPRQGKGEAFF; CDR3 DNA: TGTGCCAGCAGCCCCAGACAGGGGAAAGGTGAAGCTTTCTTT
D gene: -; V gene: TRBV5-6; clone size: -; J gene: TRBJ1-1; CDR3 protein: CASSLQGNFRTEAFF; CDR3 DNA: TGTGCCAGCAGCTTGCAAGGAAACTTTCGCACTGAAGCTTTCTTT